The subject of this entry is one TCR beta chain. What it recognizes is unknown. The sample belongs to a study of blood T cells in healthy people across ages. Looking at the study overall: About one barcoded beta molecule per two T cells was the capture yield of template switching. Study-wide results and limits: Higher naive T cell percentage went strongly together with higher TCR beta diversity.

Every participating donor contributed about 10 milliliters of peripheral blood through a draw. A second PCR of about 7 to 12 cycles used a sample-barcoded 5' primer and a J-beta primer mix. MiXCR was run by TCRdb on the 5' RACE reads, yielding one entry per CDR3 protein. This table has roughly 1.5 million distinct CDR3 sequences, roughly 43% appearing once. CDR1 is MGHDK, CDR2 SYGVNS, per germline. Trimming shortened V by 3 bases and J by 7 bases, and 10 bases separated the two germline ends. CDR3 length: 14 residues. Sequencing was done on a sample of blood. The chain uses TRBV25-1 and TRBJ1-6, with D perhaps matching TRBD1 (5 bases). The clonotype comes from a woman aged 18-29 years in good health. The CDR3 is CASSDREGNSPLHF. The CDR3 DNA reads as TGTGCCAGCAGTGACAGGGAAGGGAATTCACCCCTCCACTTT. The variable domain in full, with the rest retrieved from reference TRBV25-1 and TRBJ1-6, is EADIYQTPRYLVIGTGKKITLECSQTMGHDKMYWYQQDPGMELHLIHYSYGVNSTEKGDLSSESTVSRIRTEHFPLTLESARPSHTSQYLCASSDREGNSPLHFGNGTRLTVT.